One TCR beta chain is described in this entry. Its antigen is unidentified. The data are from a study of blood T cells in healthy people across ages. The use of a sample-barcoded 5' primer and a J-beta primer mix characterized a second PCR of 7 to 11 cycles. From the 5' RACE reads, TCRdb called clonotypes with MiXCR, one entry per CDR3 protein. The profile covers about 1.5 million distinct CDR3 sequences, with roughly 40% appearing a single time and 7.9% taken by the ten largest. V lost 5 bases to trimming and J lost 3 bases; unmatched junction nucleotides: 3. Germline V gene lookup returns CDR1 ENHRY and CDR2 SYGVKD. The CDR3 is made up of 15 amino acids. Notes on the study in general: Significant beta diversity loss was already apparent by age approximately 36, declining roughly linearly.

V and J are TRBV10-3 and TRBJ2-2; 10 bases agree with TRBD2. This clonotype was obtained from a woman aged 18-29 years in good health. The sequenced sample was blood. In DNA form, the CDR3 reads TGTGCCATCAGTTGGCTAGCGGGAGACACCGGGGAGCTGTTTTTT. It is translated as CAISWLAGDTGELFF.